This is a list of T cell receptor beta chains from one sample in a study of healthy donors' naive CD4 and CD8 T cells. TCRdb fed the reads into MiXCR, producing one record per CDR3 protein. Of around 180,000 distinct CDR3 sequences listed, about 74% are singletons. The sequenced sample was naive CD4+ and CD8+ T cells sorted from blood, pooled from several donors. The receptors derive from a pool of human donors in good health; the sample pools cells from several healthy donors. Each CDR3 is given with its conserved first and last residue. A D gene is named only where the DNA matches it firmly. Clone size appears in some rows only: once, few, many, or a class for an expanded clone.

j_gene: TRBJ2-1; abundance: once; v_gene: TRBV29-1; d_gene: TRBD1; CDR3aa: CSVAGTGGNEQFF; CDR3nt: TGCAGCGTTGCCGGGACAGGGGGCAATGAGCAGTTCTTC
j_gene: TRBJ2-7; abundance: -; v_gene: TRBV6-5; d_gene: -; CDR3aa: CASSYTTGFGYEQYF; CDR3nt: TGTGCCAGCAGTTACACCACAGGGTTCGGCTACGAGCAGTACTTC
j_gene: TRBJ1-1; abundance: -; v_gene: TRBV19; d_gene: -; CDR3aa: CASSNGAPGLMNTEAFF; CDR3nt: TGTGCCAGTAGTAATGGGGCTCCTGGGCTAATGAACACTGAAGCTTTCTTT
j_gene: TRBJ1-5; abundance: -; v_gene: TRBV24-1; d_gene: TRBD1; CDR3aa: CATSDLGQVVSNQPQHF; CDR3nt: TGTGCCACCAGTGACCTTGGACAGGTGGTCAGCAATCAGCCCCAGCATTTT
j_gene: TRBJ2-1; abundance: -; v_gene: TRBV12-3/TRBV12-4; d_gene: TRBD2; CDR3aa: CASSLPVAGVRDEQFF; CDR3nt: TGTGCCAGCAGTTTACCCGTGGCGGGAGTAAGGGATGAGCAGTTCTTC
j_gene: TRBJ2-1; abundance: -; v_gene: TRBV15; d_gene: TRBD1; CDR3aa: CATSRRQGTYNEQFF; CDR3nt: TGTGCCACCAGCAGGCGACAGGGGACCTACAATGAGCAGTTCTTC
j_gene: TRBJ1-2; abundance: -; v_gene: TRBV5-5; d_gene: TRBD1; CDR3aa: CASSPLTGSNYGYTF; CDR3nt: TGTGCCAGCAGCCCCCTGACAGGGTCTAACTATGGCTACACCTTC
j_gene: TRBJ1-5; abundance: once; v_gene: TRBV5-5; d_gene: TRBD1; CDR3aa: CASSWGQGIFQPQHF; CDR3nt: TGTGCCAGCAGCTGGGGACAGGGGATTTTTCAGCCCCAGCATTTT
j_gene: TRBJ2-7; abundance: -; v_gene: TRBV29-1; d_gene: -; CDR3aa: CSVLAAGGEQYF; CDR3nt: TGCAGCGTTCTGGCTGCCGGTGGGGAGCAGTACTTC
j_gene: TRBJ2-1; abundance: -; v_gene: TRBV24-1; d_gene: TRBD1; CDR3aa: CATSDPSPASGQGYNEQFF; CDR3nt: TGTGCCACCAGTGATCCTAGCCCAGCTTCCGGACAGGGCTACAATGAGCAGTTCTTC
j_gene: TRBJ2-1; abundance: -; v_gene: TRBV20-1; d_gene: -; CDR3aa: CSARLLILNNEQFF; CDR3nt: TGCAGTGCTAGGTTGTTAATATTGAACAATGAGCAGTTCTTC
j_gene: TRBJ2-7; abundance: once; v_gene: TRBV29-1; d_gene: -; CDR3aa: CSVEEETGSYEQYF; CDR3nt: TGCAGCGTTGAAGAGGAGACGGGGAGCTACGAGCAGTACTTC
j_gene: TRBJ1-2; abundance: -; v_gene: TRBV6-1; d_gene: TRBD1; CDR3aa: CASSAIYRGYGYTF; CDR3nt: TGTGCCAGCAGTGCGATCTACAGGGGGTATGGCTACACCTTC
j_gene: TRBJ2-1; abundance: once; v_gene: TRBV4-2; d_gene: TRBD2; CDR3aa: CASSQERLAGEAENEQFF; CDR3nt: TGTGCCAGCAGCCAAGAGAGACTAGCGGGAGAGGCGGAGAATGAGCAGTTCTTC
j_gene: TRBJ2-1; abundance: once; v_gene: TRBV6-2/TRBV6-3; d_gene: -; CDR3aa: CVSSYTDSPYYNEQFF; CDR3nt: TGTGTCAGCAGTTACACGGACAGCCCGTATTACAATGAGCAGTTCTTC
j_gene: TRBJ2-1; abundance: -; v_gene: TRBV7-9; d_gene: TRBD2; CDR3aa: CASSRIAGTRPHEQFF; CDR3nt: TGTGCCAGCAGCAGGATCGCCGGGACTAGACCTCATGAGCAGTTCTTC
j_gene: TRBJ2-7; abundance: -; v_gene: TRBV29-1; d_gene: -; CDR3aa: CSVVGRGREQDYEQYF; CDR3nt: TGCAGCGTTGTCGGCCGGGGAAGGGAGCAGGATTACGAGCAGTACTTC
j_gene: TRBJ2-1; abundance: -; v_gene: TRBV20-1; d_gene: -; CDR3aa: CSAPSYEGPRSYNEQFF; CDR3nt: TGCAGTGCTCCTTCGTATGAGGGGCCCAGATCCTACAATGAGCAGTTCTTC
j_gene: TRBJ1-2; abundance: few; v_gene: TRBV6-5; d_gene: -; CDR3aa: CASSSSSYGYTF; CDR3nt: TGTGCCAGCAGTTCCTCTTCCTATGGCTACACCTTC
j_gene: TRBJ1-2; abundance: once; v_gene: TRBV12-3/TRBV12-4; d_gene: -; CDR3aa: CASTGTSIRGYTF; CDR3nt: TGTGCCAGCACCGGGACGTCTATAAGGGGCTACACCTTC
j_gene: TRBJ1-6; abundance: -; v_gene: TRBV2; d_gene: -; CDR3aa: CASVPGVIGSPLHF; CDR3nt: TGTGCCAGCGTCCCGGGCGTTATAGGTTCACCCCTCCACTTT
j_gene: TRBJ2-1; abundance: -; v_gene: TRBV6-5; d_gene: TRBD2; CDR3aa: CASSSGLGKSGEQFF; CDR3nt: TGTGCCAGCAGTTCCGGACTAGGAAAAAGCGGTGAGCAGTTCTTC
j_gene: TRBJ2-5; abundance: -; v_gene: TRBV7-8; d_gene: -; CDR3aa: CASSLVTGVGTQYF; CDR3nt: TGTGCCAGCAGCTTAGTCACGGGGGTAGGGACCCAGTACTTC
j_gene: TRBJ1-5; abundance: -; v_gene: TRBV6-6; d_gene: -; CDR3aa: CASTERSNQPQHF; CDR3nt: TGTGCCAGCACCGAAAGGAGCAATCAGCCCCAGCATTTT
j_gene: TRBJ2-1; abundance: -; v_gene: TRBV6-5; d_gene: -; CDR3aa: CASSYRVEAGSEQFF; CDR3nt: TGTGCCAGCAGTTACAGAGTTGAGGCGGGAAGTGAGCAGTTCTTC
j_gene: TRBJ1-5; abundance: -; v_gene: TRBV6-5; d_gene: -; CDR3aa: CASSLNLDTSNQPQHF; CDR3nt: TGTGCCAGCAGTTTAAATTTAGACACCTCCAATCAGCCCCAGCATTTT
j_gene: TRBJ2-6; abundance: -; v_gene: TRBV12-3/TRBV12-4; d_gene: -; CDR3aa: CASSLGTVGTF; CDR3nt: TGTGCCAGCAGTTTAGGGACCGTCGGGACTTTC
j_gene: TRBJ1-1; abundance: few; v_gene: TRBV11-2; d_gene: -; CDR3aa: CASSLEVETEAFF; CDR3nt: TGTGCCAGCAGCTTAGAGGTAGAAACTGAAGCTTTCTTT
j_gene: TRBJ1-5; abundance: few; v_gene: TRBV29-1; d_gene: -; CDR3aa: CSPCGGEANNQPQHF; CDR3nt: TGCAGCCCTTGCGGCGGGGAGGCCAACAATCAGCCCCAGCATTTT
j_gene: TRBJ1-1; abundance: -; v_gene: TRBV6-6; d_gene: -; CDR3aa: CASSYDWTAGTEAFF; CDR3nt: TGTGCCAGCAGTTACGATTGGACAGCAGGCACTGAAGCTTTCTTT
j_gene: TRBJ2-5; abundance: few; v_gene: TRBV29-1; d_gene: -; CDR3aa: CSVEGQSQETQYF; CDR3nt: TGCAGCGTTGAAGGCCAGAGTCAAGAGACCCAGTACTTC
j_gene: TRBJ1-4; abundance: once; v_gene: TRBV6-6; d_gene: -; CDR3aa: CASTLDSKPFF; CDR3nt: TGTGCCAGCACCCTAGACAGCAAGCCGTTTTTT
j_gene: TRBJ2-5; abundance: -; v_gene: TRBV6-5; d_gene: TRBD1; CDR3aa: CASSYLTGGRETQYF; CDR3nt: TGTGCCAGCAGTTACCTGACAGGGGGTCGGGAGACCCAGTACTTC
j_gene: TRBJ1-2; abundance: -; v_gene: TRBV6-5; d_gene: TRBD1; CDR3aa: CASSPGQGIGGYTF; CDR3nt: TGTGCCAGCAGCCCCGGACAGGGTATTGGTGGCTACACCTTC
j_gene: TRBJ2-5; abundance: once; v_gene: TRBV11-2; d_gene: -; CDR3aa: CASSLVWQGQETQYF; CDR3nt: TGTGCCAGCAGCTTAGTGTGGCAGGGGCAAGAGACCCAGTACTTC
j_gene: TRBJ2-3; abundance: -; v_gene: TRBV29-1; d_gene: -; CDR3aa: CSIVRDTDTQYF; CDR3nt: TGCAGCATTGTCAGGGATACAGATACGCAGTATTTT
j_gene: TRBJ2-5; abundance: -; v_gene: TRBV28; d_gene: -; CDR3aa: CASSVPGLRNQETQYF; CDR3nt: TGTGCCAGCAGTGTTCCGGGACTGCGGAACCAAGAGACCCAGTACTTC
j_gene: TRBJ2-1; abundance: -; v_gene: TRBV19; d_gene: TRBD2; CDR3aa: CASSIDQAGEGYNEQFF; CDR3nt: TGTGCCAGTAGTATAGATCAGGCGGGAGAGGGTTACAATGAGCAGTTCTTC
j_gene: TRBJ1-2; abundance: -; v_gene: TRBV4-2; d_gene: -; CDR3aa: CASSQENYGYTF; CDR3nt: TGTGCCAGCAGCCAAGAAAACTATGGCTACACCTTC
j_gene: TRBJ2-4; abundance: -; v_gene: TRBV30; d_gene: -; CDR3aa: CAWSAERNVQYF; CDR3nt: TGTGCCTGGAGTGCGGAGAGGAACGTTCAGTACTTC
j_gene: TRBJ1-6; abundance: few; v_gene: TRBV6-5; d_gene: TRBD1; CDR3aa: CASSRTGEWWNSPLHF; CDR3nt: TGTGCCAGCAGCAGGACAGGGGAGTGGTGGAATTCACCCCTCCACTTT